This T cell receptor (beta chain) was found in a study of CD8 T cells in ankylosing spondylitis. CDR1 KGHDR and CDR2 SFDVKD come from the germline V gene. Trimming cost V 2 bases and J 9 bases; bases outside gene matches: 6. The CDR3 contains 13 residues. TCRdb processed the 5' RACE reads anew with MiXCR; each CDR3 protein has one entry. Of some 840,000 distinct CDR3 sequences listed, 12% are singletons. Study results and caveats: A motif of 7 to 9 highly homologous TCR beta variants was seen as apparently characteristic of ankylosing spondylitis blood.

Notes on this clonotype: Its target is not known.

Specimen: blood, either unsorted or a sorted T cell fraction (not recorded which). The chain recombines TRBV24-1 with TRBJ2-7, with 7 bases identical to TRBD1. This sequence was found in a male donor with ankylosing spondylitis. The chain's CDR3 is CATSDSGTESQYF. The CDR3 DNA is TGTGCCACCAGTGATTCCGGGACAGAATCGCAGTACTTC.